These 28 T cell receptor beta chains were all obtained from the same sample, sequenced in a study of sequential checkpoint blockade in melanoma. Treatment of the sample: randomized to nivolumab then ipilimumab (arm A) or the reverse (arm B). Profiled with immunoSEQ multiplex PCR; TCRdb holds only in-frame clones, not every one. Here the sample spans 1,500 to 2,000 clones, around 49% being singletons. The source material was CD8+ T cells sorted from blood (inferred from file names), sampled from a patient given nivolumab and ipilimumab in sequence. These receptor sequences come from a human patient with melanoma. Some clones in this sample may be carry-over from other donors' samples.

The rearrangement joins TRBV5-1 to TRBJ2-7; weak D call: TRBD1 (6 bases). The CDR3 spans 18 residues. V lost 4 bases, J lost 2 bases, and 25 bases lay in between. The V gene's germline CDR1 is SGHRS and CDR2 YFSETQ. DNA for the CDR3: TGCGCCAGCAGCCCGGACAGCGATGTATTTACGAATACCTACGAGCAGTACTTC. Its protein is CASSPDSDVFTNTYEQYF.

The chain has TRBV19 and TRBJ1-1; D remains ambiguous. Germline V gene lookup returns CDR1 LNHDA and CDR2 SQIVND (reference sequence). CDR3 length equals 14 residues. The V and J ends lost 3 bases and 5 bases respectively, with 13 bases between them. CDR3 amino acids: CASSILLSGTEAFF. CDR3 in DNA: TGTGCCAGTAGTATCCTCCTTTCGGGGACTGAAGCTTTCTTT.

The chain carries TRBV9 and TRBJ2-5; 8 nucleotides line up with TRBD2. V dropped 4 bases and J dropped 5; count of bases not matched to a gene: 7. CDR3 size: 14 residues. The V gene's germline CDR1 is SGDLS and CDR2 YYNGEE. In nucleotides, the CDR3 is TGTGCCAGCAGCTCTACGGGGGGGCATGAGACCCAGTACTTC. It translates to CASSSTGGHETQYF.

The rearrangement links TRBV7-2 to TRBJ2-3; 10 nucleotides line up with TRBD2. The CDR3 spans 18 residues. In germline, CDR1 is SGHTA, CDR2 FQGNSA. The junction had 16 bases not matched to a gene; V was cut back by 5 bases and J by 5 bases. The CDR3 spells CASSHSGGPPRDKDTQYF. CDR3 DNA: TGTGCCAGCAGCCATAGCGGGGGGCCCCCTCGAGACAAAGATACGCAGTATTTT.

In its sample, this clone ranks as large. This chain uses TRBV4-2 with TRBJ2-1; the match to TRBD2 covers 9 bases. This CDR3 spans 16 amino acids. Germline trimming cut 0 bases from V and 1 base from J; bases unmatched to any gene: 1. CDR1 is LGHNA and CDR2 is YNFKEQ in the germline V gene. The CDR3 coding sequence is TGTGCCAGCAGCCAAGATAGCGGGGGATCCTACAATGAGCAGTTCTTC. Translation gives CASSQDSGGSYNEQFF.

This clone was seen more than once but under ten times. Compared with germline, one end of the junction differs, possibly owing to a read error. The chain is built from TRBV4-1 and TRBJ1-2, with D unresolved. This CDR3 region has 13 residues. Germline assignment: CDR1 MGHRA and CDR2 YSYEKL. In nucleotides, the CDR3 is TGCGCCGGCAGAGGAGGAGGGAGGAACGGCTACACCTTC. It translates to CAGRGGGRNGYTF.

DNA of the CDR3: TGTGCCAGCAGCAGTTCAAGCAAGGGGGGCTACACCTTC. This gives the protein CASSSSSKGGYTF. This chain joins TRBV7-9 and TRBJ1-2; TRBD1 is a possible D gene (5 bases). V lost 5 bases, J lost 8 bases, and 15 bases lay in between. Germline V gene data show CDR1 as SEHNR and CDR2 as FQNEAQ (reference sequence). CDR3 length equals 13 residues.

The rearrangement joins TRBV4-3 to TRBJ2-7; D uncertain. The germline gives CDR1 LGHNA, CDR2 YSLEER. Trimming cost V 4 bases and J 0 bases, with 10 bases left between them. The CDR3 has 14 residues. The CDR3 is CASSPGRFSYEQYF. Written as DNA, the CDR3 is TGCGCCAGCAGCCCTGGCAGATTCTCCTACGAGCAGTACTTC.

The V and J genes are TRBV6-1 and TRBJ2-1; 12 bases agree with TRBD2. After removal of 2 bases from V and 7 bases from J, the junction contained 3 bases not matched to a gene. This CDR3 is 15 amino acids long. Germline CDR1 MNHNS, CDR2 SASEGT. The CDR3 DNA is TGTGCCAGCAGTGAATCTAGCGGGGGGGCAAATGAGCAGTTCTTC. Translated, it gives CASSESSGGANEQFF.

This clone was seen more than once but under ten times. This chain links TRBV6-4 with TRBJ2-1; 11 nucleotides align to TRBD2. This CDR3 contains 15 residues. Germline V gene sequence: CDR1 MRHNA, CDR2 SNTAGT. V shed 6 bases, J shed 4 bases, and the junction held 5 bases outside the gene matches. DNA of the CDR3: TGTGCCAGCAGCAAGACTAGCGGGGAGTACAATGAGCAGTTCTTC. Protein product: CASSKTSGEYNEQFF.

This chain links TRBV7-9 with TRBJ1-2; 8 bases line up with TRBD1. The CDR3 loop spans 15 amino acids. Germline lookup yields CDR1 SEHNR and CDR2 FQNEAQ (reference sequence). Germline trimming cut 7 bases from V and 0 bases from J; bases unmatched to any gene: 7. The CDR3 here is CASTSLQGANYGYTF. For the CDR3, the DNA is TGTGCCAGCACCTCCTTACAGGGGGCTAACTATGGCTACACCTTC.

The V gene is TRBV7-7, the J gene TRBJ2-1; perhaps TRBD1 as D (5 bases). The germline CDR1 and CDR2 sequences are SSHAT and FNYEAQ (reference sequence). This CDR3 is built from 15 residues. The V end was cut by 4 bases, the J end by 7 bases, with 17 bases between. DNA of the CDR3: TGTGCCAGCAGCTCGACAGCAGTTTATGCTAATGAGCAGTTCTTC. It is translated as CASSSTAVYANEQFF. The entire variable domain, with the rest obtained from reference TRBV7-7 and TRBJ2-1, is as follows: GAGVSQSPRYKVTKRGQDVTLRCDPISSHATLYWYQQALGQGPEFLTYFNYEAQPDKSGLPSDRFSAERPEGSISTLTIQRTEQRDSAMYRCASSSTAVYANEQFFGPGTRLTVL.

V and J are TRBV7-9 and TRBJ2-1; no reliable D call. Looked up from germline, CDR1 is SEHNR and CDR2 is FQNEAQ (reference sequence). V lost 5 bases and J lost 2, with 16 bases in between. There are 16 residues in the CDR3. CDR3 residues: CASSQTELPTYNEQFF. The CDR3 DNA sequence: TGTGCCAGCAGCCAAACGGAGCTCCCTACCTACAATGAGCAGTTCTTC.

This clone occurred a few times. The CDR3 sequence: CASKGSAGGNSYNEQFF. The CDR3 DNA reads as TGTGCCAGTAAAGGCTCCGCGGGGGGTAACTCCTACAATGAGCAGTTCTTC. The chain has TRBV19 and TRBJ2-1; TRBD2 agrees at 8 bases. CDR1 is LNHDA and CDR2 is SQIVND in the germline V gene (reference sequence). V gave up 7 bases and J gave up 0 bases; unmatched junction bases: 11. The CDR3 is made up of 17 amino acids.

The chain couples TRBV29-1 to TRBJ1-1, with 10 bases aligning to TRBD1. The ends lost 6 bases at V and 5 bases at J; junction bases unmatched: 6. CDR1 and CDR2 from the germline V gene are SQVTM and ANQGSEA. The CDR3 is made up of 13 amino acids. CDR3 sequence: CSVVGQGGTEAFF. The CDR3 DNA sequence: TGCAGCGTCGTCGGACAGGGGGGTACTGAAGCTTTCTTT.

The CDR3 region is CASSQGPGGQGREAFF. CDR3 in DNA: TGCGCCAGCAGCCAAGGTCCCGGCGGACAGGGGCGTGAAGCTTTCTTT. This rearrangement joins TRBV4-1 to TRBJ1-1, with 9 bases that match TRBD1. Germline-derived CDR1 and CDR2 are MGHRA and YSYEKL. V lost 1 base, J lost 7 bases, and 10 bases stayed unmatched. CDR3 length equals 16 residues.

The rearrangement uses TRBV30 and TRBJ2-3; D is unclear. The V and J ends lost 0 bases and 3 bases respectively, with 4 bases between them. Germline V gives CDR1 GTSNPN, CDR2 SVGIG (reference sequence). The CDR3 consists of 12 residues. CDR3 DNA sequence: TGTGCCTGGAGTGTACTTACAGATACGCAGTATTTT. Protein sequence: CAWSVLTDTQYF. Complete variable domain (other parts from reference TRBV30 and TRBJ2-3): SQTIHQWPATLVQPVGSPLSLECTVEGTSNPNLYWYRQAAGRGLQLLFYSVGIGQISSEVPQNLSASRPQDRQFILSSKKLLLSDSGFYLCAWSVLTDTQYFGPGTRLTVL.

For this clone: Sequence at one end of the junction differs from germline and may be a read error. J is TRBJ1-1 and V is TRBV19, with D possibly TRBD1 on 6 matching bases. The V gene's germline CDR1 is LNHDA and CDR2 SQIVND (reference sequence). This CDR3 region has 14 residues. The CDR3 reads CASSTTPGHPEAFF. CDR3 in DNA: TGTGCCAGTAGCACCACACCGGGACACCCTGAGGCTTTCTTT.

This clone was seen a few times. The CDR3 bases are TGTGCCAGTAGTATGGGGGCAGTAGCGGGGGGGCCGTGGACAGATACGCAGTATTTT. This codes for CASSMGAVAGGPWTDTQYF. The chain is built from TRBV19 and TRBJ2-3; 11 bases line up with TRBD2. J gave up 3 bases and V 3 bases, and 14 bases lay outside the gene matches. The CDR3 runs 19 residues. The germline gives CDR1 LNHDA, CDR2 SQIVND (reference sequence).

The chain carries TRBV4-1 and TRBJ2-7; D is possibly TRBD1 (6 bases). CDR1 and CDR2 from the germline V gene are MGHRA and YSYEKL. The CDR3 has 11 amino acids. Trimming took off 4 bases at V and 5 bases at J, with 6 bases between the two ends. The DNA of the CDR3 is TGCGCCAGCAGCCCAGGGGACGAGCAGTACTTC. Protein sequence: CASSPGDEQYF.

The V and J genes are TRBV12-5 and TRBJ1-1; tentatively, D is TRBD1 (6 bases). Germline loops: CDR1 LGHNT, CDR2 FRNRAP. The CDR3 contains 15 residues. V shed 1 base and J shed 3 bases, with 12 bases lying between them. CDR3: CASGLAQGADTEAFF. In DNA form, the CDR3 reads TGTGCTAGTGGTTTGGCACAGGGTGCGGACACTGAAGCTTTCTTT. The variable domain in full, with the rest retrieved from reference TRBV12-5 and TRBJ1-1, is DARVTQTPRHKVTEMGQEVTMRCQPILGHNTVFWYRQTMMQGLELLAYFRNRAPLDDSGMPKDRFSAEMPDATLATLKIQPSEPRDSAVYFCASGLAQGADTEAFFGQGTRLTVV.

The rearrangement links TRBV9 to TRBJ2-1; D may be TRBD2 (6 bases). Deletions cut 6 bases from V and 5 bases from J, with 15 bases between. The CDR3 length is 14 residues. Per germline, CDR1 SGDLS and CDR2 YYNGEE. Here the CDR3 reads CASKGGGKNNEQFF. CDR3 coding DNA: TGTGCCAGCAAGGGTGGGGGGAAAAACAATGAGCAGTTCTTC.

The chain carries TRBV6-4 and TRBJ2-1; no definite D call. The germline CDR1 and CDR2 sequences are MRHNA and SNTAGT. The CDR3 is 15 amino acids. Trimming pared 2 bases from V and 4 bases from J, leaving 12 bases between. CDR3 loop: CASSDGRLNYNEQFF. CDR3 sequence (DNA): TGTGCCAGCAGTGACGGTCGACTGAATTACAATGAGCAGTTCTTC.

The V call is TRBV6-5, the J call TRBJ2-1; 9 nucleotides agree with TRBD2. Germline CDR1 reads MNHEY; CDR2 reads SVGAGI. The CDR3 has 15 residues. Trimming removed 5 bases from V and 9 bases from J; junction bases left unmatched: 11. In nucleotides, the CDR3 is TGTGCCAGCAGTCCCCGGGGGGTAGCGGGGGCTGAGCAGTTCTTC. Protein product: CASSPRGVAGAEQFF.

This clone turned up a few times. CDR3 bases: TGTGCCAGTAGTATGAGGCAGGGATGGAATGAAAAACTGTTTTTT. This translates into CASSMRQGWNEKLFF. The chain has TRBV19 and TRBJ1-4; TRBD1 might be the D (5 bases). V lost 3 bases and J lost 5, with 13 bases in between. Germline V gene lookup returns CDR1 LNHDA and CDR2 SQIVND (reference sequence). This CDR3 has 15 amino acids. The full variable domain, with the rest looked up from reference TRBV19 and TRBJ1-4, is DGGITQSPKYLFRKEGQNVTLSCEQNLNHDAMYWYRQDPGQGLRLIYYSQIVNDFQKGDIAEGYSVSREKKESFPLTVTSAQKNPTAFYLCASSMRQGWNEKLFFGSGTQLSVL.

The gene calls are TRBV7-9 and TRBJ2-5, with D unresolved. TRBJ2-7 matches the DNA end more closely, so the J call is doubtful. The CDR3 contains 16 residues. Germline V gene sequence: CDR1 SEHNR, CDR2 FQNEAQ (reference sequence). The CDR3: CASSLEFGQAPYEQYF. The CDR3 bases are TGTGCCAGCAGCTTAGAATTTGGTCAGGCCCCCTACGAGCAGTACTTC.

This chain links TRBV25-1 with TRBJ2-7, with TRBD2 as a possible D gene (6 bases). CDR3 length equals 17 residues. CDR1 MGHDK and CDR2 SYGVNS come from the germline V gene. Trimming removed 4 bases at V and 4 bases at J, with 23 bases between. CDR3 bases: TGTGCCAGCAGTGCGGGGGTGGGACGAGAGGCTATATACGAGCAGTACTTC. This sequence encodes CASSAGVGREAIYEQYF.

The V gene is TRBV18, the J gene TRBJ2-7; tentatively, D is TRBD1 (5 bases). This CDR3 has 13 residues. The V end was cut by 2 bases, the J end by 6 bases, with 11 bases between. Germline V lookup: CDR1 KGHSH, CDR2 LQKENI. The CDR3 region has the DNA TGTGCCAGCTCACCAGCAGGGTCACTCGAGCAGTACTTC. It translates to CASSPAGSLEQYF.